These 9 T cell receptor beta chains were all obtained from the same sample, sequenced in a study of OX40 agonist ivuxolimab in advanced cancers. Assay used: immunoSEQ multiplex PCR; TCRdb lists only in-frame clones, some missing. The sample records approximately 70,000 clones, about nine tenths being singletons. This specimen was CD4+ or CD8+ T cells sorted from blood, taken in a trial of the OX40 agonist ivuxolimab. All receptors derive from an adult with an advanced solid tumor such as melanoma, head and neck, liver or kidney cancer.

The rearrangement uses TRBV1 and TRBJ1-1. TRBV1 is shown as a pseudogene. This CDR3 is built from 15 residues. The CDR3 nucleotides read TGCACCAGCAGCTTGAGACGAGGGGTTGATCCTGAAGCTTTCTTT. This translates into CTSSLRRGVDPEAFF.

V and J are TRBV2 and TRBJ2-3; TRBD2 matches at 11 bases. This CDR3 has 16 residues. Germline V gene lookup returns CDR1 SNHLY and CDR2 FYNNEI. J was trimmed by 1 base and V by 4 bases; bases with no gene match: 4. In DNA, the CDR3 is TGTGCCAGCAGTGTTCTGACTAGCGGGGGCACAGATACGCAGTATTTT. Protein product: CASSVLTSGGTDTQYF.

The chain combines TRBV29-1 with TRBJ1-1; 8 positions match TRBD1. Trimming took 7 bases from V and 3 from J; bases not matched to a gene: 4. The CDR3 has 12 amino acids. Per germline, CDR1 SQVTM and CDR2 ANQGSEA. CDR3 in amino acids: CSDVQGDTEAFF. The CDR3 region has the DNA TGCAGCGACGTACAGGGGGACACTGAAGCTTTCTTT.

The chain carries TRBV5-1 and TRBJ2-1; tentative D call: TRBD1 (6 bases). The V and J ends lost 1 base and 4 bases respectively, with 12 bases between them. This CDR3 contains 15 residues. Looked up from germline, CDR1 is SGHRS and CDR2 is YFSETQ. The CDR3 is CASSLTTGSYNEQFF. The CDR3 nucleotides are TGCGCCAGCAGCTTGACGACAGGTTCATACAATGAGCAGTTCTTC. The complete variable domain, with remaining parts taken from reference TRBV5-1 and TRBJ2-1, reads KAGVTQTPRYLIKTRGQQVTLSCSPISGHRSVSWYQQTPGQGLQFLFEYFSETQRNKGNFPGRFSGRQFSNSRSEMNVSTLELGDSALYLCASSLTTGSYNEQFFGPGTRLTVL.

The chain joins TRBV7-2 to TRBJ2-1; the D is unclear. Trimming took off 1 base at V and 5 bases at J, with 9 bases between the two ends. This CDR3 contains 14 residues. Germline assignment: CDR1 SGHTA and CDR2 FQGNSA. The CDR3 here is CASSLGLAHNEQFF. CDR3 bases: TGTGCCAGCAGCTTAGGTCTGGCACACAATGAGCAGTTCTTC.

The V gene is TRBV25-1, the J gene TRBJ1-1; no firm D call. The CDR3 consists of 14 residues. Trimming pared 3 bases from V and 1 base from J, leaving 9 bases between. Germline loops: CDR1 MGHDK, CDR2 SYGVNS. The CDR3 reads CASSDYAENTEAFF. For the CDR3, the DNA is TGTGCCAGCAGTGATTATGCCGAGAACACTGAAGCTTTCTTT.

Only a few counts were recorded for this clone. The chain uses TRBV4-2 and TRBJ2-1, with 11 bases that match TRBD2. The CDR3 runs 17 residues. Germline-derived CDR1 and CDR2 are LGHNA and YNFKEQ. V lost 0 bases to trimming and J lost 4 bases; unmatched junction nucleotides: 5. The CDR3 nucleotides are TGTGCCAGCAGCCAAGATAGCGGGGGGGCCGCTTACAATGAGCAGTTCTTC. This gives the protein CASSQDSGGAAYNEQFF.

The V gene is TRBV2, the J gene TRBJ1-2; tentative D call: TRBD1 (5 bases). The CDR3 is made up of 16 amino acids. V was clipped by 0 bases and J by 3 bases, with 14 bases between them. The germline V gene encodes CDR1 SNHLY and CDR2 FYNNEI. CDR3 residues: CASSEALRAGYYGYTF. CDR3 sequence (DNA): TGTGCCAGCAGTGAAGCGCTTCGGGCAGGGTACTATGGCTACACCTTC.

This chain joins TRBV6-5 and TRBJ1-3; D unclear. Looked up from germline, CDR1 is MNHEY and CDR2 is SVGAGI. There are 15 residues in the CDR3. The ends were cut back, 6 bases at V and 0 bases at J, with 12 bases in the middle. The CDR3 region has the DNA TGTGCCAGCAGCCTAGACTCCAGCTCTGGAAACACCATATATTTT. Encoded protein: CASSLDSSSGNTIYF.